The rows below give T cell receptor beta chains drawn from one sample of a study of blood T cell repertoires in COVID-19. Produced via immunoSEQ multiplex PCR; TCRdb's table is partial and in-frame only. The sample lists about 200,000 clones, less than 90% occurring once. Sequencing was carried out using peripheral blood. Every receptor here comes from a human donor in a cohort sampled during active COVID-19. Each CDR3 is given with its conserved first and last residue. Fields, in order: clone size, V gene, D gene, J gene, CDR3 DNA, CDR3 protein. A D gene is named only where the DNA matches it firmly. Clone sizes are given selectively: once, few, many, or a class where the clone is expanded.

.	TRBV18	.	TRBJ2-3	TGTGCCAGCTCACCAGGAGGGCCAGATACGCAGTATTTT	CASSPGGPDTQYF
.	TRBV19	.	TRBJ2-1	TGTGCCAGCCGGTACGGGACAAATTTCAATGAGCAGTTCTTC	CASRYGTNFNEQFF
.	TRBV6-4	TRBD1	TRBJ2-1	TGTGCCAGCAGTGACGGACCGGGGACAGGGAATAGTGAGCAGTTCTTC	CASSDGPGTGNSEQFF
.	TRBV21-1	.	TRBJ1-2	TGTGCCAGCAGCAAAGTCGGTTTCACCTATGGCTACACCTTC	CASSKVGFTYGYTF
once	TRBV5-1	.	TRBJ2-3	TGCGCCAGCAGTATAAACACAGATACGCAGTATTTT	CASSINTDTQYF
.	TRBV9	.	TRBJ2-6	TGTGCCAGCAGAGTCGGGACAGGGGCCAACGTCCTGACTTTC	CASRVGTGANVLTF
.	TRBV7-6	TRBD2	TRBJ2-1	TGTGCCAGCAGCATGGGAGGGCCCAGCTCCTACAATGAGCAGTTCTTC	CASSMGGPSSYNEQFF
.	TRBV27	TRBD2	TRBJ2-7	TGTGCCAGCAGTCCAAGGGGACTAGTCTACGAGCAGTACTTC	CASSPRGLVYEQYF
.	TRBV15	.	TRBJ1-5	TGTGCCACCAGCAGAGTGCGGTATAGCAATCAGCCCCAGCATTTT	CATSRVRYSNQPQHF
.	TRBV9	TRBD1	TRBJ2-3	TGTGCCAGCAGCGTAGTAGGGGGCATGGATACGCAGTATTTT	CASSVVGGMDTQYF
.	TRBV18	TRBD1	TRBJ1-5	TGTGCCAGCTCACCATTAGGACAGGGAAGCAATCAGCCCCAGCATTTT	CASSPLGQGSNQPQHF
.	TRBV15	.	TRBJ2-3	TGTGCCACCAGCCGCGGGACAGTGCAGCTCCATACGCAGTATTTT	CATSRGTVQLHTQYF
.	TRBV10-3	.	TRBJ1-2	TGTGCCATCAGTGATAAGGGGTTAGGGCTTGGCTACACCTTC	CAISDKGLGLGYTF
.	TRBV4-1	TRBD1	TRBJ2-1	TGCGCCAGCAGCCAACCGGGACAGGTTAGCAATGAGCAGTTCTTC	CASSQPGQVSNEQFF
few	TRBV15	TRBD1	TRBJ1-5	TGTGCCACCAGCAGAGTCTGGGACAGGGGAGCCAGCAATCAGCCCCAGCATTTT	CATSRVWDRGASNQPQHF
.	TRBV18	TRBD2	TRBJ2-5	TGTGCCAGCTCACTAGCGGGAGATCGAGAGACCCAGTACTTC	CASSLAGDRETQYF